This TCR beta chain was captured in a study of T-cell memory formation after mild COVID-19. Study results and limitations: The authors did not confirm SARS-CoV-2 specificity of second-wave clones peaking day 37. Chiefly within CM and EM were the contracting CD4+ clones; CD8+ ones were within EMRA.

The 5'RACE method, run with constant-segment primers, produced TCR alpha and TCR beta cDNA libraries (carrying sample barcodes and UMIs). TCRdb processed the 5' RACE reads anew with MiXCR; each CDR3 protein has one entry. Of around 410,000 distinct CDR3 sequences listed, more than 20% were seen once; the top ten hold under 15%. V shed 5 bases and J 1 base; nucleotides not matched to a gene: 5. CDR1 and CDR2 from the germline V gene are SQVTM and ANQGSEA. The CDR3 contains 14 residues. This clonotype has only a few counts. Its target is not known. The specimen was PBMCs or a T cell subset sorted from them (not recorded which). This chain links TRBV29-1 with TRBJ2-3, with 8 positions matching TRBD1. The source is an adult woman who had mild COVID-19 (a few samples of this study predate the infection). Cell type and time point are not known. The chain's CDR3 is CSVQGARGTDTQYF. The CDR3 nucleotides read TGCAGCGTTCAGGGGGCTAGGGGCACAGATACGCAGTATTTT.